The clone carrying this T cell receptor beta chain was counted ten times or more. The antigen remains unidentified. This entry is derived from a study of T cells in Graves' hyperthyroidism and ophthalmopathy. Whole-study findings and limits: Most expanded thyroid clonotypes above 0.001 recurred in blood. A 13 V-J signature model discriminated ophthalmopathy versus stable hyperthyroidism.

Per germline, CDR1 MNHEY and CDR2 SVGEGT. Trimming shortened V by 7 bases and J by 10 bases, and 23 bases separated the two germline ends. This CDR3 is built from 16 residues. The patients, who ranged from 18 to 65 in age, presented with newly diagnosed hyperthyroidism lasting under 2 months. Fresh peripheral blood, 10 ml, yielded the PBMCs. Amplified TCR beta CDR3 regions came from RNA transcripts. The primer set for the first-round RT-PCR of the TCR CDR3 was HTBI. MiXCR, applied by TCRdb to the multiplex PCR reads, yields one record per CDR3 protein. The sample has roughly 570,000 distinct CDR3 sequences; around 16% are singletons.

Sequenced sample: blood. The chain couples TRBV6-2 or TRBV6-3 to TRBJ1-6; D remains ambiguous. The source of this sequence is a woman in her 30s with Graves' hyperthyroidism. CDR3 DNA: TGTGCCAGCAATCTAGCCACAGCGCAGTCTCGCTCACCCCTCCACTTT. Its protein is CASNLATAQSRSPLHF.